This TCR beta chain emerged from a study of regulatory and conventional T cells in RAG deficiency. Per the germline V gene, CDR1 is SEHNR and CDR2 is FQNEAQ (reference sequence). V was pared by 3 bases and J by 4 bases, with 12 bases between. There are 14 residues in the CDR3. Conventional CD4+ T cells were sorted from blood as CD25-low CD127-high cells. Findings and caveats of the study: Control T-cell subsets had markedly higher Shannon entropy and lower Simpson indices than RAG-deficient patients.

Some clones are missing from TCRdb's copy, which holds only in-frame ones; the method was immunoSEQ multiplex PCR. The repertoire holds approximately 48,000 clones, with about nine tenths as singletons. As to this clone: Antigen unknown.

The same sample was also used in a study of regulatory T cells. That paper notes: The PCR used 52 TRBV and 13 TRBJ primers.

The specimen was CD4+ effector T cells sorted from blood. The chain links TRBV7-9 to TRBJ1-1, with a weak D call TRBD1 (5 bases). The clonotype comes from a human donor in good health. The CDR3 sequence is CASSFQGDFTEAFF. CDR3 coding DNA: TGTGCCAGCAGCTTCCAGGGTGACTTCACTGAAGCTTTCTTT.